This T cell receptor (beta chain) was found in a study of OX40 agonist ivuxolimab in advanced cancers. Only in-frame clones appear in the TCRdb table, and some are missing; sequencing was by immunoSEQ multiplex PCR. Among tens of thousands of clones listed, around 87% were seen once. Germline assignment: CDR1 KGHSH and CDR2 LQKENI. Trimming removed 0 bases from V and 2 bases from J, with 11 bases in between. The CDR3 covers 16 residues. The source material was CD4+ or CD8+ T cells sorted from blood, sampled in a trial of the OX40 agonist ivuxolimab. This chain uses TRBV18 with TRBJ2-1; TRBD1 might be the D (5 bases). The sequence was collected from an adult with an advanced solid tumor such as melanoma, head and neck, liver or kidney cancer. This CDR3 is CASSPPGQTTYNEQFF. CDR3 nucleotides: TGTGCCAGCTCACCACCGGGGCAGACGACCTACAATGAGCAGTTCTTC.